This T cell receptor beta chain was identified during a study of CD8 T cells in ankylosing spondylitis. Findings and caveats of the study: The authors found the disease-linked clones to be CD8+ and relatively rare in peripheral blood.

TCRdb used MiXCR to reprocess the 5' RACE reads, holding one entry per CDR3 protein. The table has roughly 120,000 distinct CDR3 sequences, around 13% seen once; the top ten hold 2.5% to 3%. About this clonotype: Its antigen remains unknown.

The CDR3 spans 17 residues. From germline, CDR1 is DFQATT and CDR2 SNEGSKA (reference sequence). The trim removed 0 bases at V and 2 bases at J, leaving 10 bases unmatched. The chain links TRBV20-1 to TRBJ2-3; 8 bases are a match to TRBD1. The sequenced sample consisted of blood, either unsorted or a sorted T cell fraction (not recorded which). The receptor comes from a female donor with ankylosing spondylitis or in good health (not recorded which). CDR3 nucleotide sequence: TGCAGTGCTAGAGATCTGCTACAGGGGGTGGACACAGATACGCAGTATTTT. Its protein product is CSARDLLQGVDTDTQYF.